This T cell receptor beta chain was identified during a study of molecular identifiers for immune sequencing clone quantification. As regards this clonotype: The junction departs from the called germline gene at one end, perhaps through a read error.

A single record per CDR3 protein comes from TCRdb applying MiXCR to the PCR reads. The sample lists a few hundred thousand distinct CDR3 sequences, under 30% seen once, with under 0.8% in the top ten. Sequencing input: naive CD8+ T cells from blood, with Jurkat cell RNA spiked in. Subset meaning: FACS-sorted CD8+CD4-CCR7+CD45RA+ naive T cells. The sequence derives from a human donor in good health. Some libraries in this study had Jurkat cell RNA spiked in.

This CDR3 reads CARSSRPTNEVTNQPQHF. The CDR3 DNA reads TGCGCCCGCAGCTCAAGACCAACAAATGAAGTAACAAATCAGCCCCAGCATTTT. V and J are TRBV5-1 and TRBJ1-5; D unclear. The CDR3 runs 18 residues. Germline CDR1 SGHRS, CDR2 YFSETQ.